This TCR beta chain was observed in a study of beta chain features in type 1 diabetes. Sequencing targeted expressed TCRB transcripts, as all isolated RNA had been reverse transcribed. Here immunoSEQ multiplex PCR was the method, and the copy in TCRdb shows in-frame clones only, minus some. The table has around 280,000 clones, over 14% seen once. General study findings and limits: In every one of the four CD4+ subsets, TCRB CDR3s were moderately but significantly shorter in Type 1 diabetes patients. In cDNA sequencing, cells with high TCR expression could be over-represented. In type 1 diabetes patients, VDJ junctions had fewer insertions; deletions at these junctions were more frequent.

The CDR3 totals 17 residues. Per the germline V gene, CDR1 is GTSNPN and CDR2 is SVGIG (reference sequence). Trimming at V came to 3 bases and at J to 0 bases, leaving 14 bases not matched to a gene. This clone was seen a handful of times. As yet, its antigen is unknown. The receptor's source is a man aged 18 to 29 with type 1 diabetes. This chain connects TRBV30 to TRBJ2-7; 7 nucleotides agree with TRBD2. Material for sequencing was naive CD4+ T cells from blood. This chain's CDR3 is CAWRRGGSQGSSYEQYF. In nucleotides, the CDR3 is TGTGCCTGGAGAAGGGGAGGGAGCCAGGGCTCCTCCTACGAGCAGTACTTC.